The 4 T cell receptor beta chains below were found in one sample sequenced in a study of blood T cell repertoires in COVID-19 (dated by TCRdb to the early 2020s). Libraries were prepared through the immunoSEQ multiplex PCR assay. Sourced from immuneACCESS, this table was stored by TCRdb with only in-frame sequences that have V and J called. A share of the clones is absent; for the studies checked, an unresolved V gene accounts for under half, and the remainder has no known explanation. Here the sample has about 110,000 clones; approximately 85% occur a single time. The ten top clones hold more than 5% of the sample. Sequencing was carried out using peripheral blood. All receptors derive from a woman aged 55-70 years with COVID-19, enrolled during active disease.

This rearrangement joins TRBV4-2 to TRBJ2-1; no clear D gene. There are 15 residues in the CDR3. Germline V gene data show CDR1 as LGHNA and CDR2 as YNFKEQ. V was shortened by 1 base and J by 4 bases, with 11 bases between the two germline ends. The CDR3 loop is CASSQGLARYNEQFF. CDR3 DNA sequence: TGTGCCAGCAGCCAAGGGTTAGCACGATACAATGAGCAGTTCTTC.

The V gene is TRBV6-4, the J gene TRBJ1-2; D gene ambiguous. This CDR3 is built from 11 residues. The germline V gene has CDR1 MRHNA and CDR2 SNTAGT. With 6 bases removed from V and 10 bases from J, the gap between germline ends came to 12 bases. The CDR3 bases are TGTGCCAGCAGCTTGGAGGGAGACTACACCTTC. Its translation: CASSLEGDYTF.

This chain links TRBV19 with TRBJ2-1; 9 bases are a match to TRBD2. J lost 5 bases, V lost 3 bases, and 5 bases had no gene match. The CDR3 loop spans 15 amino acids. Germline CDR1 and CDR2: LNHDA and SQIVND (reference sequence). CDR3 in amino acids: CASSIGAGGNNEQFF. The CDR3, as DNA: TGTGCCAGTAGTATCGGAGCGGGGGGTAACAATGAGCAGTTCTTC.

This chain uses TRBV6-6 with TRBJ1-1; TRBD1 might be the D (5 bases). This CDR3 has 13 residues. The germline V gene has CDR1 MNHNY and CDR2 SVGAGI (reference sequence). V dropped 6 bases and J dropped 5 bases, with 13 bases sitting between them. CDR3 residues: CASSLQGRTEAFF. The CDR3 DNA is TGTGCCAGCAGCCTTCAGGGTCGGACTGAAGCTTTCTTT.